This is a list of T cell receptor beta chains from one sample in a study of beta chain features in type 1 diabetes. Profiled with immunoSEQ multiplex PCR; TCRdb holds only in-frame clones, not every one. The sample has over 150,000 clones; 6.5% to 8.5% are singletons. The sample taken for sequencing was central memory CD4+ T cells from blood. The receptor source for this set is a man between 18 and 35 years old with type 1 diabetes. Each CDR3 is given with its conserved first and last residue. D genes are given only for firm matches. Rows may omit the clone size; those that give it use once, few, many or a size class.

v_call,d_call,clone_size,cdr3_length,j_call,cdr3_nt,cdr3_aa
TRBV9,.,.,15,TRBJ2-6,TGTGCCAGCAGCGTAGGAGGGACTGGGGCCAACGTCCTGACTTTC,CASSVGGTGANVLTF
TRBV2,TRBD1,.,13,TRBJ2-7,TGTGCCAGCAGTTACAGGGGGGAGTACGAGCAGTACTTC,CASSYRGEYEQYF
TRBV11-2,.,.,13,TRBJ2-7,TGTGCCAGCAGCTTAGCACAGGGCTACGAGCAGTACTTC,CASSLAQGYEQYF
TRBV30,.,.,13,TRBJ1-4,TGTGCCTGGAGTGTGAATCGGGGAGAAAAACTGTTTTTT,CAWSVNRGEKLFF
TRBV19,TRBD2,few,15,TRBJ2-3,TGTGCCAGTAGTATGGGGACTAGCTCCGGAGATACGCAGTATTTT,CASSMGTSSGDTQYF
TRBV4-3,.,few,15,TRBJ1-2,TGCGCCAGCAGCCAAGATAGCGGGGGAGGCTATGGCTACACCTTC,CASSQDSGGGYGYTF
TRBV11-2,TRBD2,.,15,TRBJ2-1,TGTGCCAGCAGCTTAACGTTAGCGGGGGACAATGAGCAGTTCTTC,CASSLTLAGDNEQFF
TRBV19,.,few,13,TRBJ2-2,TGTGCCAGTAGTGAGGCCTACACCGGGGAGCTGTTTTTT,CASSEAYTGELFF
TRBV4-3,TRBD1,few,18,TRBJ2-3,TGCGCCAGCAGCCAATTCGTGAGGGGACAGGGGGGCACAGATACGCAGTATTTT,CASSQFVRGQGGTDTQYF
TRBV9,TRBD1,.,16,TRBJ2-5,TGTGCCAGCAGCGTATCCGCCGGGACAGGGACGCAGACCCAGTACTTC,CASSVSAGTGTQTQYF
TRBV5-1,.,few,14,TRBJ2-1,TGCGCCAGCAGCTTGGTGCCTAGCTCTTATGAGCAGTTCTTC,CASSLVPSSYEQFF
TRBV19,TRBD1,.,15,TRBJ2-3,TGTGCCAGTAGTATAGACGGGACAGGCACAGATACGCAGTATTTT,CASSIDGTGTDTQYF
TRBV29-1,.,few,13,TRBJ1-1,TGCAGCGTTGCTAGACAGGAGAACACTGAAGCTTTCTTT,CSVARQENTEAFF
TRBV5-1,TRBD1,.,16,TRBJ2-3,TGCGCCAGCAGCCGTGGGGACAGGGAGAGCACAGATACGCAGTATTTT,CASSRGDRESTDTQYF
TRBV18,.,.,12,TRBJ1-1,TGTGCCAGCTCAACAGGGAATCCTGAAGCTTTCTTT,CASSTGNPEAFF
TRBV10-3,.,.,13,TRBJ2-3,TGTGCCATCAGTGACGGACACACAGATACGCAGTATTTT,CAISDGHTDTQYF
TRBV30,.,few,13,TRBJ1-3,TGTGCCTGGAAACATCGAGGGGGAAACACCATATATTTT,CAWKHRGGNTIYF
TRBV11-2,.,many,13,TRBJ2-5,TGTGCCAGCACAGGACAGATCCAAGAGACCCAGTACTTC,CASTGQIQETQYF
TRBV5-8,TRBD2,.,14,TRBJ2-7,TGTGCCAGCAGCCATGGACTAGCAAGGAACGAGCAGTACTTC,CASSHGLARNEQYF
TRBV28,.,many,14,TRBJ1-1,TGTGCCAGCAGTCCCCCGACACTGAACACTGAAGCTTTCTTT,CASSPPTLNTEAFF